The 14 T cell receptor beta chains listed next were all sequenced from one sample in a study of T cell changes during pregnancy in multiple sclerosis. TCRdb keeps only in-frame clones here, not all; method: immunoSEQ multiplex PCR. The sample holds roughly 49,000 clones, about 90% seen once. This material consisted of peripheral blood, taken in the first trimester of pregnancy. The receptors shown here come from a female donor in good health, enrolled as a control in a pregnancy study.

CDR3 in amino acids: CASSREEGRGYTF. CDR3 sequence (DNA): TGTGCCAGCTCTCGGGAGGAGGGCCGTGGCTACACCTTC. V usage is TRBV18 and J usage is TRBJ1-2; D is uncertain. The germline CDR1 and CDR2 sequences are KGHSH and LQKENI. CDR3 length equals 13 residues. V dropped 6 bases and J dropped 7 bases, with 15 bases sitting between them.

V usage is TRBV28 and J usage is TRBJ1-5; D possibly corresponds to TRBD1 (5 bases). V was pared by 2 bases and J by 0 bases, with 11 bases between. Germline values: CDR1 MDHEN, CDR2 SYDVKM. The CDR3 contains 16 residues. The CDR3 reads CASSLGGLNSNQPQHF. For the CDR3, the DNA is TGTGCCAGCAGTTTAGGGGGACTGAATAGCAATCAGCCCCAGCATTTT.

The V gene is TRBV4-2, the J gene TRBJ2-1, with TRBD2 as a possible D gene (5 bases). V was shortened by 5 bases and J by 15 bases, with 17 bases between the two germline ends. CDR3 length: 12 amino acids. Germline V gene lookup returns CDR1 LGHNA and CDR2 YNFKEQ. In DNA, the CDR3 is TGTGCCAGCAGCGGGCCAAGCGACCGGGGGTTCTTC. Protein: CASSGPSDRGFF.

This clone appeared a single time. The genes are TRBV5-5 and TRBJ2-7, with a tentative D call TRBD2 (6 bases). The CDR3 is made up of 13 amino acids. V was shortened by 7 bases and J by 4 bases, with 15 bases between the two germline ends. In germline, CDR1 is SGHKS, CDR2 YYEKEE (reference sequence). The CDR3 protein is CASLSGDGYEQYF. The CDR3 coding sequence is TGTGCCAGCCTCTCGGGGGACGGATACGAGCAGTACTTC.

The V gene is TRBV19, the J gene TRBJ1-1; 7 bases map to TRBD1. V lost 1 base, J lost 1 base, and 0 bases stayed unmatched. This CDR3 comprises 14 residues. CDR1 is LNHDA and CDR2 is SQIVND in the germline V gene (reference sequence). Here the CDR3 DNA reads TGTGCCAGTAGTATAGGGGACAGGAACACTGAAGCTTTCTTT. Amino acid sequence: CASSIGDRNTEAFF.

CDR3 in DNA: TGTGCCAGCAGCCCAAAGCGGGGGGGAGATACGCAGTATTTT. It is translated as CASSPKRGGDTQYF. The V gene is TRBV7-3, the J gene TRBJ2-3; 10 bases agree with TRBD2. CDR1 SGHTA and CDR2 FQGTGA come from the germline V gene. With V trimmed by 5 bases and J by 5 bases, 4 bases remained unmatched. CDR3 length: 14 amino acids.

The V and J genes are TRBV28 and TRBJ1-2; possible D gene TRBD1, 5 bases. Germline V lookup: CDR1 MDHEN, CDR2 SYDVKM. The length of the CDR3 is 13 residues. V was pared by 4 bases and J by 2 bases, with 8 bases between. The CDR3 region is CASSYTGNYGYTF. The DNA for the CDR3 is TGTGCCAGCAGTTACACAGGAAACTATGGCTACACCTTC.

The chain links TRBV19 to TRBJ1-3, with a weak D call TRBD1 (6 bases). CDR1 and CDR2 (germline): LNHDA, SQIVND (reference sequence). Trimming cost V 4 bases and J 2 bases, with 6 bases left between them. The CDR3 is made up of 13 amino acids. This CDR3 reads CASSRTAGNTIYF. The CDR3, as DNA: TGTGCCAGTAGTAGGACAGCTGGAAACACCATATATTTT. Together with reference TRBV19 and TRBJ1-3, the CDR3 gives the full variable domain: DGGITQSPKYLFRKEGQNVTLSCEQNLNHDAMYWYRQDPGQGLRLIYYSQIVNDFQKGDIAEGYSVSREKKESFPLTVTSAQKNPTAFYLCASSRTAGNTIYFGEGSWLTVV.

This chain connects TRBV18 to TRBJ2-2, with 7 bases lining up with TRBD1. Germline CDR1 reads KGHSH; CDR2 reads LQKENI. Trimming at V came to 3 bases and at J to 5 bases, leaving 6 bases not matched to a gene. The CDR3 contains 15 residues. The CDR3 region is CASSPRDSVTGELFF. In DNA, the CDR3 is TGTGCCAGCTCACCCCGGGACAGCGTAACCGGGGAGCTGTTTTTT. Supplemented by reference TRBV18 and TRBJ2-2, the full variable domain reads NAGVMQNPRHLVRRRGQEARLRCSPMKGHSHVYWYRQLPEEGLKFMVYLQKENIIDESGMPKERFSAEFPKEGPSILRIQQVVRGDSAAYFCASSPRDSVTGELFFGEGSRLTVL.

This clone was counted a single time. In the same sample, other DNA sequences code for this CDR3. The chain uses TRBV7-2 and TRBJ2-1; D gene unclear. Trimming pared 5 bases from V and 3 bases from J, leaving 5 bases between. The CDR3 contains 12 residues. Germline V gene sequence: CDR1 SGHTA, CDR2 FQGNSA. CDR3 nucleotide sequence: TGTGCCAGCAGCCTGCGCTACAATGAGCAGTTCTTC. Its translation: CASSLRYNEQFF.

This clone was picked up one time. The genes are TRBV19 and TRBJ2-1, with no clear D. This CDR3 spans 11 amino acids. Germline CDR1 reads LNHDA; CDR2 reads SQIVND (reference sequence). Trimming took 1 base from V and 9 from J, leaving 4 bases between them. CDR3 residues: CASSIGAEQFF. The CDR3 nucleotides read TGTGCCAGTAGTATAGGGGCTGAGCAGTTCTTC.

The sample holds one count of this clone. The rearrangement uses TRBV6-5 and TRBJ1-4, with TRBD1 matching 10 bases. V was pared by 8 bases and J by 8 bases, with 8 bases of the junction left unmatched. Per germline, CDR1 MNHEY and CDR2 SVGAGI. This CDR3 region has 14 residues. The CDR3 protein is CASAFRDRGEKLFF. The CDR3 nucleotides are TGTGCCAGCGCATTCCGGGACAGGGGAGAAAAACTGTTTTTT.

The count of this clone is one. The CDR3 sequence: CASSLQGAVYGYTF. CDR3 bases: TGTGCCAGCAGCTTACAGGGGGCAGTATATGGCTACACCTTC. The chain has TRBV7-2 and TRBJ1-2, with 8 bases that match TRBD1. With 2 bases clipped from V and 5 bases from J, the junction kept 4 bases outside the gene matches. Per germline, CDR1 SGHTA and CDR2 FQGNSA. The CDR3 length is 14 residues.

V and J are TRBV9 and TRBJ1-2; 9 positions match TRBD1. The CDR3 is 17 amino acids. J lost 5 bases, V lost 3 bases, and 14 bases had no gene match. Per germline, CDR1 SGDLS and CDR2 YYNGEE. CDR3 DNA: TGTGCCAGCAGCGCCCAGGACCCGGGACAGGGAAGATATGGCTACACCTTC. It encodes CASSAQDPGQGRYGYTF.